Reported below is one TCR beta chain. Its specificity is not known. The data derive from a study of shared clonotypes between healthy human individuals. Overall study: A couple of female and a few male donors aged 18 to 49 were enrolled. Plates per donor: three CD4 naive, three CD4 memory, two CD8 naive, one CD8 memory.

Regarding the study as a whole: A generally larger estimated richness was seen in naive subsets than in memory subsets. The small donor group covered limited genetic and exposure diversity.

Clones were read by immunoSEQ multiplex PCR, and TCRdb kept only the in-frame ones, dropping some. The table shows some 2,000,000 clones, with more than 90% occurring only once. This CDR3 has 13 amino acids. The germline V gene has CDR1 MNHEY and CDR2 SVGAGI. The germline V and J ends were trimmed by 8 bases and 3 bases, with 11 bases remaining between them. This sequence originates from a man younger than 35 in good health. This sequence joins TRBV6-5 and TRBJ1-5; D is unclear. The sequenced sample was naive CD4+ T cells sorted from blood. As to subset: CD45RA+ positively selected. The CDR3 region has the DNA TGTGCCAGCTCAATTGGGCCCAATCAGCCCCAGCATTTT. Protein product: CASSIGPNQPQHF.